This T cell receptor (beta chain) was found in a study of blood T cell repertoires in COVID-19. Whole-study context: PBMCs, B-cell-depleted T cells, or T cells were the source of the cDNA or gDNA that made up the material.

V was clipped by 4 bases and J by 5 bases, with 11 bases between them. The CDR3 has 14 residues. Germline lookup yields CDR1 SNHLY and CDR2 FYNNEI. Enrolment of Seattle patients took place during active infection, and they were followed longitudinally. Authors' data handling: Nucleated cell number was recorded as an estimate derived from reference gene primer amplification. Sequencing used immunoSEQ multiplex PCR; TCRdb keeps in-frame clones, though not all of them. D and trimming were read from the DNA, whereas the V and J calls and clone size are those reported in that table. The top ten clones hold approximately 8.9% of a sample with 120,000 to 150,000 clones, 84% of them seen once.

Specimen: peripheral blood. The origin of this receptor is a man aged 30-40 years with COVID-19, enrolled during active disease. The rearrangement links TRBV2 to TRBJ1-4; D is possibly TRBD1 (5 bases). The CDR3 bases are TGTGCCAGCAGTGTGGGGCAGAGAAATGAAAAACTGTTTTTT. It yields the protein CASSVGQRNEKLFF.